The 13 T cell receptor beta chains below were found in one sample sequenced in a study of vaccination effects on CD4 cells after COVID-19. Following 10 days of culture, CD4+ T cells were isolated. These TCRs' antigens remain unknown. Method: immunoSEQ multiplex PCR; TCRdb's copy keeps in-frame clones and lacks some. The repertoire holds about 74,000 clones, with roughly three quarters as singletons. The sequenced sample was CD4+ T cells from PBMCs cultured without peptide, obtained before COVID-19 vaccination. The receptors shown here come from a human donor who received a COVID-19 vaccine.

The chain has TRBV5-1 and TRBJ2-3; D is unclear. The V gene's germline CDR1 is SGHRS and CDR2 YFSETQ. The CDR3 consists of 15 residues. V was shortened by 4 bases and J by 3 bases, with 15 bases between the two germline ends. CDR3 sequence: CASSTWTLNTDTQYF. CDR3 nucleotides: TGCGCCAGCAGCACCTGGACCCTCAATACAGATACGCAGTATTTT.

This clone was observed a few times. The chain combines TRBV18 with TRBJ1-1; the D is unclear. CDR1 is KGHSH and CDR2 is LQKENI in the germline V gene. Trimming stripped 10 bases from V and 5 bases from J, with 17 bases between. This CDR3 has 13 residues. The chain's CDR3 is CATIGWLSTEAFF. CDR3 DNA sequence: TGTGCCACTATCGGTTGGTTAAGTACTGAAGCTTTCTTT.

V usage is TRBV6-5 and J usage is TRBJ1-3; D is ambiguous. Germline V gene lookup returns CDR1 MNHEY and CDR2 SVGAGI. Deletions cut 9 bases from V and 0 bases from J, with 9 bases between. The CDR3 loop spans 13 amino acids. In DNA form, the CDR3 reads TGTGCCAGTAGAGAGAGCTCTGGAAACACCATATATTTT. Amino acids: CASRESSGNTIYF.

The V and J genes are TRBV7-2 and TRBJ2-1, with a tentative D call TRBD2 (6 bases). The germline V and J ends were trimmed by 6 bases and 5 bases, with 14 bases remaining between them. Germline CDR1 and CDR2: SGHTA and FQGNSA. There are 14 residues in the CDR3. This CDR3 is CASRNSGGNNEQFF. The CDR3 bases are TGTGCCAGCAGAAATTCCGGGGGTAACAATGAGCAGTTCTTC.

The CDR3 bases are TGTGCCAGCAGCTTAGAGATAGCGGGGGGGCAAGAGACCCAGTACTTC. Amino acid sequence: CASSLEIAGGQETQYF. The chain has TRBV7-2 and TRBJ2-5; TRBD2 matches 11 bases. Germline V CDR1 and CDR2: SGHTA, FQGNSA. The CDR3 length is 16 residues. V lost 1 base to trimming and J lost 2 bases; unmatched junction nucleotides: 3. Full variable domain (missing parts from reference TRBV7-2 and TRBJ2-5): GAGVSQSPSNKVTEKGKDVELRCDPISGHTALYWYRQSLGQGLEFLIYFQGNSAPDKSGLPSDRFSAERTGGSVSTLTIQRTQQEDSAVYLCASSLEIAGGQETQYFGPGTRLLVL.

The CDR3 DNA reads TGTGCCAGCAGCAAAGGGGCAGGATATAGCAATCAGCCCCAGCATTTT. Translation: CASSKGAGYSNQPQHF. This chain connects TRBV21-1 to TRBJ1-5; the DNA was not compared with TRBD1, the D call given in the table. TRBV21-1 is a pseudogene locus. CDR3 length: 16 amino acids.

V is TRBV10-1 and J is TRBJ2-3; 9 nucleotides agree with TRBD1. The length of the CDR3 is 14 residues. CDR1 is WNHNN and CDR2 is SYGVQD in the germline V gene (reference sequence). V was clipped by 4 bases and J by 5 bases; unmatched bases: 4. In nucleotides, the CDR3 is TGCGCCAGCAGTGTGGGGACAGGGAAAGATACGCAGTATTTT. Residues: CASSVGTGKDTQYF.

The rearrangement joins TRBV6-1 to TRBJ2-1, with 14 nucleotides matching TRBD2. V lost 2 bases, J lost 0 bases, and 12 bases stayed unmatched. The CDR3 sequence is 21 residues long. Germline assignment: CDR1 MNHNS and CDR2 SASEGT. Here the CDR3 DNA reads TGTGCCAGCAGTGAATTGGGACTAGCGGGGGCCCACTTAAGCTCCTACAATGAGCAGTTCTTC. The encoded protein is CASSELGLAGAHLSSYNEQFF.

The chain employs TRBV3-1 (or the pseudogene TRBV3-2) and TRBJ2-1, with D possibly being TRBD1 or TRBD2 (6 bases each). The V gene's germline CDR1 is LGHDT and CDR2 YNNKEL (reference sequence). The ends were cut back, 4 bases at V and 4 bases at J, with 14 bases in the middle. The CDR3 runs 15 residues. CDR3 DNA: TGTGCCAGCAGCCTCTGGAGGGGGGAATACAATGAGCAGTTCTTC. It is translated as CASSLWRGEYNEQFF.

This clone was seen a few times. The chain combines TRBV6-6 with TRBJ2-1; D is unclear. CDR1 is MNHNY and CDR2 is SVGAGI in the germline V gene (reference sequence). The CDR3 extends over 12 amino acids. With 5 bases removed from V and 5 bases from J, the gap between germline ends came to 7 bases. The CDR3: CASSPRNNEQFF. CDR3 nucleotides: TGTGCCAGCAGTCCTAGGAACAATGAGCAGTTCTTC.

This clone has a handful of counts. The V and J genes are TRBV29-1 and TRBJ1-2; D call uncertain. The CDR3 consists of 10 residues. Trimming took off 3 bases at V and 8 bases at J, with 7 bases between the two ends. Germline assignment: CDR1 SQVTM and CDR2 ANQGSEA. CDR3 sequence (DNA): TGCAGCGTTGACGGCAGGGGCTACACCTTC. As protein: CSVDGRGYTF.

The chain has TRBV4-1 and TRBJ2-1; no firm D call. Germline-derived CDR1 and CDR2 are MGHRA and YSYEKL. The ends were cut back, 0 bases at V and 9 bases at J, with 9 bases in the middle. This CDR3 spans 13 amino acids. The CDR3 coding sequence is TGCGCCAGCAGCCAAGATTCTGGTTTTGAGCAGTTCTTC. Translation gives CASSQDSGFEQFF.

In this sample, this clone turned up a few times. The rearrangement joins TRBV7-8 to TRBJ2-5; D is possibly TRBD1 or TRBD2 (5 bases each). The CDR3 is 15 amino acids. From germline, CDR1 is SGHVS and CDR2 FQNEAQ. The V end lost 2 bases, the J end lost 0 bases, and 10 bases lay between the germline ends. CDR3 region: CASSLRDQYQETQYF. In DNA form, the CDR3 reads TGTGCCAGCAGCTTAAGGGACCAGTACCAAGAGACCCAGTACTTC.